This is a list of T cell receptor beta chains from one sample in a study of blood T cells in healthy people across ages. TCRdb reprocessed the 5' RACE reads via MiXCR and lists one record per CDR3 protein. The sample holds about 760,000 distinct CDR3 sequences, approximately 53% seen once. Sequencing used blood. The receptors originated from a man aged 40-49 years in good health. Each CDR3 is given with its conserved first and last residue. The size of a clone is reported for some rows only, either as once, few or many, or as a class for expanded clones.

once TRBJ1-1 TRBV11-2 CASSLEVANTEAFF
. TRBJ2-5 TRBV27 CASSSWAGGIGGETQYF
. TRBJ2-1 TRBV4-1 CASSQPDRDPEEQFF
. TRBJ1-1 TRBV27 CASSLNRVTEAFF
. TRBJ2-3 TRBV7-9 CASSLGAVNTDTQYF
. TRBJ2-7 TRBV4-3 CASSQDRGTGYEQYF
. TRBJ2-5 TRBV3-1 CASSQRPLYEAIQETQYF
. TRBJ2-1 TRBV5-1 CASSLGTGSTYNEQFF
. TRBJ1-5 TRBV6-1 CASTGQGGGSNQPQHF
. TRBJ2-3 TRBV15 CATSRPTATQYF
. TRBJ2-2 TRBV6-5 CASSSPGLAGGPYTGELFF
few TRBJ1-1 TRBV10-2 CATRPRNTEAFF
few TRBJ2-3 TRBV15 CATSRDSGGGAPDTQYF
. TRBJ2-5 TRBV12-3/TRBV12-4 CASSQQGFQEAQYF
. TRBJ1-2 TRBV4-2 CASSQRLGIHGYTF